Shown below are 28 T cell receptor beta chains from a single sample sequenced in a study of patients and donors after allogeneic stem cell transplantation (dated by TCRdb to the early 2020s). Library preparation used RT-PCR. Sequenced on a NextSeq 550. Using fastp trimming at Q25 and MiXCR clonotype assembly, TCRdb reanalyzed the public sequencing data and kept in-frame beta chains. Identical CDR3 protein sequences are pooled into one entry, listed with their most common genes and DNA. Here the sample has around 170,000 distinct CDR3 sequences; roughly 24% occur a single time. Roughly a quarter of the sample lies in the top ten. Input material: blood, either unsorted or a sorted T cell fraction (not recorded which). The receptors shown here come from a human donor who was either an allogeneic HSCT recipient or a stem cell or donor lymphocyte infusion donor (not recorded which). It is not recorded whose cells these are; they may come from a transplant donor.

The sample holds a few counts of this clonotype. The rearrangement joins TRBV7-2 to TRBJ1-2; D is perhaps TRBD1 (5 bases). The CDR3 runs 14 residues. The germline V gene has CDR1 SGHTA and CDR2 FQGNSA. V gave up 2 bases and J gave up 7 bases, with 14 bases separating them. The DNA for the CDR3 is TGTGCCAGCAGCTTACAGGGTGCAGTTGGTGGCTACACCTTC. Translation gives CASSLQGAVGGYTF.

This clonotype was picked up a small number of times. CDR3: CASSEALTSGRNNEQFF. CDR3 nucleotides: TGTGCCAGCAGTGAAGCCCTGACTAGCGGGAGAAACAATGAGCAGTTCTTC. The rearrangement joins TRBV2 to TRBJ2-1, with 12 bases identical to TRBD2. The germline CDR1 and CDR2 sequences are SNHLY and FYNNEI. V lost 0 bases, J lost 5 bases, and 5 bases stayed unmatched. CDR3 length equals 17 residues.

The chain combines TRBV6-5 with TRBJ1-6, with D tentatively TRBD1 (5 bases). From germline, CDR1 is MNHEY and CDR2 SVGAGI. The CDR3 contains 16 residues. Trimming took 0 bases from V and 4 from J, leaving 10 bases between them. Here the CDR3 reads CASSYSMGGYNSPLHF. The CDR3 coding sequence is TGTGCCAGCAGTTACTCGATGGGGGGTTATAATTCACCCCTCCACTTT.

V is TRBV7-2 and J is TRBJ2-7; D unresolved. The germline V gene encodes CDR1 SGHTA and CDR2 FQGNSA. The V and J ends lost 3 bases and 3 bases respectively, with 9 bases between them. CDR3 size: 13 residues. CDR3 DNA sequence: TGTGCCAGCAGCTTCGGCGATATCTACGAGCAGTACTTC. Protein: CASSFGDIYEQYF.

This clonotype was detected only a few times. The V call is TRBV20-1, the J call TRBJ1-6; 7 bases line up with TRBD1. The CDR3 extends over 14 amino acids. CDR1 DFQATT and CDR2 SNEGSKA come from the germline V gene (reference sequence). J was trimmed by 7 bases and V by 5 bases; bases with no gene match: 8. The CDR3 loop reads CSAHGTDTNSPLHF. Written as DNA, the CDR3 is TGCAGTGCTCATGGGACAGACACGAATTCACCCCTCCACTTT.

This clonotype was observed a handful of times. This sequence joins TRBV12-3 or TRBV12-4 and TRBJ1-1; no firm D call. This CDR3 has 12 amino acids. With 2 bases removed from V and 8 bases from J, the gap between germline ends came to 9 bases. The CDR3 loop reads CASSLLPDEAFF. The CDR3, as DNA: TGTGCCAGCAGTTTATTACCAGACGAAGCTTTCTTT.

The V and J genes are TRBV19 and TRBJ2-3; D is undetermined. The V end lost 3 bases, the J end lost 6 bases, and 4 bases lay between the germline ends. The germline CDR1 and CDR2 sequences are LNHDA and SQIVND (reference sequence). The CDR3 length is 11 residues. CDR3 nucleotide sequence: TGTGCCAGTAGTATGTCCGATACGCAGTATTTT. It codes for CASSMSDTQYF. Drawing the rest from reference TRBV19 and TRBJ2-3, the complete variable domain is DGGITQSPKYLFRKEGQNVTLSCEQNLNHDAMYWYRQDPGQGLRLIYYSQIVNDFQKGDIAEGYSVSREKKESFPLTVTSAQKNPTAFYLCASSMSDTQYFGPGTRLTVL.

The gene calls are TRBV12-3 or TRBV12-4 and TRBJ2-3; D might be TRBD1 or TRBD2, each matching 5 bases. Trimming cost V 3 bases and J 6 bases, with 16 bases left between them. The CDR3 contains 15 residues. The CDR3 bases are TGTGCCAGCAGTTTTTTGTCCGGGGCTGGGGATACGCAGTATTTT. It codes for CASSFLSGAGDTQYF.

The V gene is TRBV7-2, the J gene TRBJ1-2; D ambiguous. The V gene's germline CDR1 is SGHTA and CDR2 FQGNSA. The V and J ends lost 5 bases and 4 bases respectively, with 14 bases between them. This CDR3 is built from 14 residues. CDR3 DNA: TGTGCCAGCAGCCCCCGGGCAGAAAGCTATGGCTACACCTTC. Protein product: CASSPRAESYGYTF.

The CDR3 region is CASGRRVFKYSGNTIYF. The CDR3 coding sequence is TGTGCCAGCGGAAGGAGGGTCTTCAAATACTCTGGAAACACCATATATTTT. The rearrangement joins TRBV9 to TRBJ1-3; D not certain. The CDR3 runs 17 residues. The germline V gene encodes CDR1 SGDLS and CDR2 YYNGEE. Trimming stripped 7 bases from V and 0 bases from J, with 20 bases between. The variable domain in full, completed from reference TRBV9 and TRBJ1-3, reads DSGVTQTPKHLITATGQRVTLRCSPRSGDLSVYWYQQSLDQGLQFLIQYYNGEERAKGNILERFSAQQFPDLHSELNLSSLELGDSALYFCASGRRVFKYSGNTIYFGEGSWLTVV.

The chain uses TRBV12-5 and TRBJ2-1, with D possibly TRBD2 on 6 matching bases. This CDR3 region has 15 residues. Germline CDR1 LGHNT, CDR2 FRNRAP. The V gene lost 5 bases and the J gene lost 5 bases, with 16 bases spanning the gap. The CDR3: CASGDGGQIDNEQFF. The DNA for the CDR3 is TGTGCTAGTGGTGATGGAGGGCAGATCGACAATGAGCAGTTCTTC.

In this sample, this clonotype turned up a few times. This rearrangement joins TRBV27 to TRBJ1-4, with a possible D match to TRBD1 (6 bases). V was cut by 3 bases and J by 10 bases, with 9 bases left in between. The CDR3 extends over 12 amino acids. Looked up from germline, CDR1 is MNHEY and CDR2 is SMNVEV (reference sequence). DNA of the CDR3: TGTGCCAGCAGTTTGCCGACAGGAAAACTGTTTTTT. Its protein is CASSLPTGKLFF.

This chain joins TRBV19 and TRBJ2-1, with D possibly being TRBD2 (6 bases). V gave up 3 bases and J gave up 5 bases, with 14 bases separating them. There are 15 residues in the CDR3. CDR1 LNHDA and CDR2 SQIVND come from the germline V gene (reference sequence). CDR3 DNA: TGTGCCAGTAGTATCTGGCTAGCGTTACACAATGAGCAGTTCTTC. Translation gives CASSIWLALHNEQFF.

This clonotype has only a few counts. The rearrangement uses TRBV11-2 and TRBJ2-3, with 7 positions matching TRBD2. From germline, CDR1 is SGHAT and CDR2 FQNNGV. The CDR3 is made up of 16 amino acids. Trimming at V came to 3 bases and at J to 5 bases, leaving 11 bases not matched to a gene. This CDR3 is CASSFLVGEGQDTQYF. The CDR3 DNA is TGTGCCAGCAGCTTCCTCGTGGGGGAGGGGCAAGATACGCAGTATTTT.

This clonotype was observed a handful of times. The chain is built from TRBV28 and TRBJ2-2; D call uncertain. Germline-derived CDR1 and CDR2 are MDHEN and SYDVKM. This CDR3 has 14 amino acids. V was shortened by 2 bases and J by 4 bases, with 8 bases between the two germline ends. The CDR3 region has the DNA TGTGCCAGCAGTTTACTGGTTCTCACCGGGGAGCTGTTTTTT. Residues: CASSLLVLTGELFF.

In its sample, this clonotype was seen a few times. This chain joins TRBV10-3 and TRBJ1-1; D gene unclear. CDR1 is ENHRY, CDR2 SYGVKD, per germline. Trimming removed 4 bases at V and 7 bases at J, with 28 bases between. The CDR3 is made up of 18 amino acids. CDR3 nucleotides: TGTGCCATCAGTGCCGCGCATATAAGGGCCCCTATTGAGGGTGAAGCTTTCTTT. Amino acids: CAISAAHIRAPIEGEAFF.

This chain links TRBV12-3 or TRBV12-4 with TRBJ2-7; 7 nucleotides align to TRBD1. CDR3 length equals 14 residues. V lost 3 bases and J lost 3; bases outside the gene matches: 5. CDR3 protein: CASSFADRVYEQYF. The CDR3 region has the DNA TGTGCCAGCAGTTTCGCCGACAGGGTCTACGAGCAGTACTTC.

In DNA, the CDR3 is TGTGCCAGCAGTTCCGGCCTGGGGAGCACTAATGAAAAACTGTTTTTT. It encodes CASSSGLGSTNEKLFF. The chain uses TRBV12-3 or TRBV12-4 and TRBJ1-4; no reliable D call. Trimming pared 4 bases from V and 2 bases from J, leaving 14 bases between. The CDR3 is made up of 16 amino acids.

This clonotype was seen a single time. V usage is TRBV12-3 or TRBV12-4 and J usage is TRBJ2-1; D uncertain. CDR3 size: 14 residues. Trimming took off 4 bases at V and 5 bases at J, with 12 bases between the two ends. CDR3 DNA: TGTGCCAGCAGTTACCCACGACACCACAATGAGCAGTTCTTC. It yields the protein CASSYPRHHNEQFF.

This clonotype turned up a few times. The chain links TRBV5-1 to TRBJ1-1, with unresolved D. Germline values: CDR1 SGHRS, CDR2 YFSETQ. V lost 1 base and J lost 0, with 10 bases in between. The CDR3 totals 15 residues. CDR3 nucleotide sequence: TGCGCCAGCAGCTTGAATCCGGAGCTGAACACTGAAGCTTTCTTT. Amino acids: CASSLNPELNTEAFF.

This clonotype showed up just a few times. The genes are TRBV7-2 and TRBJ2-3; 14 bases match TRBD2. The ends lost 3 bases at V and 4 bases at J; junction bases unmatched: 12. The CDR3 is 19 amino acids. Germline CDR1 SGHTA, CDR2 FQGNSA. Here the CDR3 reads CASSFSTGTSGSFADTQYF. The CDR3 DNA reads as TGTGCCAGCAGCTTCTCTACCGGGACTAGCGGGAGCTTTGCAGATACGCAGTATTTT.

The J gene is TRBJ2-1, the V gene TRBV20-1, with a tentative D call TRBD1 (5 bases). V lost 6 bases and J 7 bases, leaving 16 bases between the germline ends. The CDR3 is 13 residues long. Germline V lookup: CDR1 DFQATT, CDR2 SNEGSKA (reference sequence). In DNA, the CDR3 is TGCAGTGCGCAGGGTCCCTATCGGAATGAGCAGTTCTTC. Encoded protein: CSAQGPYRNEQFF.

The chain employs TRBV5-1 and TRBJ2-1; possible D gene TRBD1, 6 bases. This CDR3 region has 12 residues. Germline loops: CDR1 SGHRS, CDR2 YFSETQ. V lost 4 bases and J lost 10, with 12 bases in between. In DNA, the CDR3 is TGCGCCAGCAGCATACAGGGTGTGGAGCAGTTCTTC. As protein: CASSIQGVEQFF.

The chain has TRBV7-3 and TRBJ1-5; D is ambiguous. V lost 8 bases, J lost 0 bases, and 14 bases lay in between. The germline V gene encodes CDR1 SGHTA and CDR2 FQGTGA. CDR3 size: 15 residues. CDR3 bases: TGTGCCAGCGGCGACGGGGTTAATAGCAATCAGCCCCAGCATTTT. Amino acids: CASGDGVNSNQPQHF.

This CDR3 reads CASSEMGGIMNTEAFF. The CDR3 DNA sequence: TGTGCCAGCAGCGAGATGGGGGGTATCATGAACACTGAAGCTTTCTTT. V and J are TRBV3-1 and TRBJ1-1; a weak D match, TRBD1 (5 bases). Germline V gene data show CDR1 as LGHDT and CDR2 as YNNKEL (reference sequence). Trimming left V 5 bases short and J 0 bases short, with 16 bases between. The CDR3 runs 16 residues.

This clonotype was counted only a few times. This chain uses TRBV12-3 or TRBV12-4 with TRBJ1-5; tentatively, D is TRBD1 (5 bases). The CDR3 is 14 residues long. V lost 9 bases, J lost 5 bases, and 17 bases lay in between. The CDR3 region has the DNA TGTGCCAGTAGGGGCTTATACCCCCATCAGCCCCAGCATTTT. Translated, it gives CASRGLYPHQPQHF.

The CDR3 sequence is CASKVGGNTEAFF. Here the CDR3 DNA reads TGTGCCAGCAAGGTGGGCGGGAACACTGAAGCTTTCTTT. The V and J genes are TRBV27 and TRBJ1-1; the D is unclear. V dropped 7 bases and J dropped 1 base, with 10 bases sitting between them. CDR1 is MNHEY and CDR2 is SMNVEV in the germline V gene (reference sequence). The CDR3 is 13 residues long.

There are a few counts of this clonotype. The V gene is TRBV15, the J gene TRBJ1-5; 8 bases are shared with TRBD1. This CDR3 comprises 16 residues. With V trimmed by 5 bases and J by 4 bases, 10 bases remained unmatched. Looked up from germline, CDR1 is LNHNV and CDR2 is YYDKDF (reference sequence). This CDR3 is CATSGQGYSSNQPQHF. CDR3 nucleotide sequence: TGTGCCACCAGCGGACAGGGCTATAGCTCAAATCAGCCCCAGCATTTT.